This T cell receptor beta chain comes out of a study of T cells in Graves' hyperthyroidism and ophthalmopathy. The TCR beta CDR3 regions underwent amplification using RNA transcripts as the source. First-round RT-PCR targeting the TCR CDR3 was performed with the HTBI primer set. TCRdb reprocessed the multiplex PCR reads with MiXCR, giving one entry per CDR3 protein. Seen here are hundreds of thousands of distinct CDR3 sequences, roughly 20% observed once, and the top ten hold over 30%. This CDR3 comprises 15 residues. Between the trimmed V and J ends, which lost 1 base and 1 base, there was a span of 12 bases. Germline lookup yields CDR1 SGHDT and CDR2 YYEEEE. Exclusions: uncontrolled infection, other autoimmune disease, pregnancy, lactation.

Sequenced material: blood. The receptor was derived from a man aged 25-45 years with Graves' ophthalmopathy. V usage is TRBV5-6 and J usage is TRBJ2-7; possible D gene TRBD1, 6 bases. CDR3 region: CASSLYRALSYEQYF. The CDR3 region has the DNA TGTGCCAGCAGCTTGTACAGGGCCCTGTCCTACGAGCAGTACTTC.